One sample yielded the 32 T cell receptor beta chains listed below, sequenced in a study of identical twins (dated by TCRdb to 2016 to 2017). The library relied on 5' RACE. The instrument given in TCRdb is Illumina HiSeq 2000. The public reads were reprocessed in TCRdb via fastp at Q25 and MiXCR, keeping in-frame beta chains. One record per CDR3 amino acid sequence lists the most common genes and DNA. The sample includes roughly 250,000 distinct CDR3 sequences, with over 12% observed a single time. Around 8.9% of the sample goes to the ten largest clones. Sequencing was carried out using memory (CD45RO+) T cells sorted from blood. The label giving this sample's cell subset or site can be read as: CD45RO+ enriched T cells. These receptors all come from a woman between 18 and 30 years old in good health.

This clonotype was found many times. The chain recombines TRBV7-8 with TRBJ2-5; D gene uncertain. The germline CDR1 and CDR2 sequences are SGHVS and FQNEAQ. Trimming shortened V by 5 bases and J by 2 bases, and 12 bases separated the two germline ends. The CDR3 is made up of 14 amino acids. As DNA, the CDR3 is TGTGCCAGCAGCAAAAAGAGAACTCAAGAGACCCAGTACTTC. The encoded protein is CASSKKRTQETQYF. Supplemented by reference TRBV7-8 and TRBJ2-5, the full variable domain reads GAGVSQSPRYKVAKRGQDVALRCDPISGHVSLFWYQQALGQGPEFLTYFQNEAQLDKSGLPSDRFFAERPEGSVSTLKIQRTQQEDSAVYLCASSKKRTQETQYFGPGTRLLVL.

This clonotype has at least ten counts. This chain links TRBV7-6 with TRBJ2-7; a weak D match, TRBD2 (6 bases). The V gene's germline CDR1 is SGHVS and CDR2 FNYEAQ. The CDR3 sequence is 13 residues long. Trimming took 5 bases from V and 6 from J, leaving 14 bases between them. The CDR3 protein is CASSIRLVGEQYF. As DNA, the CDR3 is TGTGCCAGCAGCATAAGACTAGTAGGCGAGCAGTACTTC.

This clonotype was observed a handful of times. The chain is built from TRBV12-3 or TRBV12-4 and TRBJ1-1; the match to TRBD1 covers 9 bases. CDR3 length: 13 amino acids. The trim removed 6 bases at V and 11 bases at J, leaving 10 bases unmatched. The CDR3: CASRPTGGVQAFF. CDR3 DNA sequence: TGTGCCAGCAGACCGACAGGGGGGGTGCAGGCTTTCTTT.

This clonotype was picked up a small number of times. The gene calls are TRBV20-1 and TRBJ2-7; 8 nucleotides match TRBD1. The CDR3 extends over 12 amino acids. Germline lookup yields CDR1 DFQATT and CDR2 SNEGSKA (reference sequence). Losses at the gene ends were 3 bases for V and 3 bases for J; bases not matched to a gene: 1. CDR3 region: CSASTGGYEQYF. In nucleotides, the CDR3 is TGCAGTGCTAGTACAGGGGGCTACGAGCAGTACTTC.

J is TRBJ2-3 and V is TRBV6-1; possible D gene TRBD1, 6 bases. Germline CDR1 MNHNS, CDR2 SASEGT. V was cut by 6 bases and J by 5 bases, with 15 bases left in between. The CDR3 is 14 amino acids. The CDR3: CASRHPQGRDTQYF. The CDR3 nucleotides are TGTGCCAGCAGACACCCCCAGGGGAGAGATACGCAGTATTTT.

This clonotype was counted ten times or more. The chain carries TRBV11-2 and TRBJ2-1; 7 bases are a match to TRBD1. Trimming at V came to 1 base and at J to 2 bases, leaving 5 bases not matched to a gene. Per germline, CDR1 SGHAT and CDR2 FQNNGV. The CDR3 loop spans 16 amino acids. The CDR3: CASSLAPGGTYNEQFF. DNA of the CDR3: TGTGCCAGCAGCTTAGCCCCAGGGGGAACCTACAATGAGCAGTTCTTC. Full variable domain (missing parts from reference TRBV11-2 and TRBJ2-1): EAGVAQSPRYKIIEKRQSVAFWCNPISGHATLYWYQQILGQGPKLLIQFQNNGVVDDSQLPKDRFSAERLKGVDSTLKIQPAKLEDSAVYLCASSLAPGGTYNEQFFGPGTRLTVL.

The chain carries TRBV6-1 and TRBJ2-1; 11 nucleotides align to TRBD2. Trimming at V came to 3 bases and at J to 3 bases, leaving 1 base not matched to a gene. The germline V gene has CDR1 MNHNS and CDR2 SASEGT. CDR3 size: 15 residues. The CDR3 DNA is TGTGCCAGCAGTGACCTAGCGGGGGGCTACAATGAGCAGTTCTTC. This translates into CASSDLAGGYNEQFF.

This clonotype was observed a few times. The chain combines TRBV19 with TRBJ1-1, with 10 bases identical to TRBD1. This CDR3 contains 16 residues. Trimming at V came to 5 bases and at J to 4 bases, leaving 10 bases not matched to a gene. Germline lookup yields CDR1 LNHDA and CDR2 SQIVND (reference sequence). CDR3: CASSLRDRGRSTEAFF. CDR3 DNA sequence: TGTGCCAGTAGTCTTCGGGACAGGGGAAGGAGCACTGAAGCTTTCTTT.

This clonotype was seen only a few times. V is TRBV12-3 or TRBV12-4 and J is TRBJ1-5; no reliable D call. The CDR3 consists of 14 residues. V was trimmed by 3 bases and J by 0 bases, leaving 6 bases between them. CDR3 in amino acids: CASSFTVSNQPQHF. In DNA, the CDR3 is TGTGCCAGCAGTTTCACAGTTAGCAATCAGCCCCAGCATTTT.

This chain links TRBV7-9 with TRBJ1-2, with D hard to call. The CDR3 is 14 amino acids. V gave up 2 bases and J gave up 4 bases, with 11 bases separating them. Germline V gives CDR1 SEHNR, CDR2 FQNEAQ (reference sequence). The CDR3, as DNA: TGTGCCAGCAGCTTACAAAACGGTGCCTATGGCTACACCTTC. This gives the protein CASSLQNGAYGYTF.

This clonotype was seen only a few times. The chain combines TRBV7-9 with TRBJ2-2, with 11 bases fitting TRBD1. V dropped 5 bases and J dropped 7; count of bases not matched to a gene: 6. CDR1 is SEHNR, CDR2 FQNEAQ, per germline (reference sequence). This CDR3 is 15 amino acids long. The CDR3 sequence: CASSIRTGGGGELFF. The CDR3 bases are TGTGCCAGCAGCATACGGACAGGGGGCGGCGGGGAGCTGTTTTTT.

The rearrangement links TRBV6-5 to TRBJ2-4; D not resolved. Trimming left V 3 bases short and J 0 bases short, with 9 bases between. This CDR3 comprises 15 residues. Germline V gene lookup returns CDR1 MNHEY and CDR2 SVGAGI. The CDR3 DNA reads TGTGCCAGCAGTTATCAACCCTTAGCCAAAAACATTCAGTACTTC. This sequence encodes CASSYQPLAKNIQYF.

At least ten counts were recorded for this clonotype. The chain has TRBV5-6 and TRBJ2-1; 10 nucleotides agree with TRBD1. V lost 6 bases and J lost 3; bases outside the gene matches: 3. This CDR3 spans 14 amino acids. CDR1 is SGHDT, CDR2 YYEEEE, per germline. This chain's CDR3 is CASTRTGGYNEQFF. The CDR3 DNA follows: TGTGCCAGCACCCGGACAGGGGGCTACAATGAGCAGTTCTTC.

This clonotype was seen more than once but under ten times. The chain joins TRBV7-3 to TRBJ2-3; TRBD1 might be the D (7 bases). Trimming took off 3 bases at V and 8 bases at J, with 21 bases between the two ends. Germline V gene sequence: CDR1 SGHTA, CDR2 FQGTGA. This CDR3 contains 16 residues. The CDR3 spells CASSLGLTLNRGTQYF. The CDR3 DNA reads TGTGCCAGCAGCTTGGGACTCACATTGAACAGGGGTACGCAGTATTTT.

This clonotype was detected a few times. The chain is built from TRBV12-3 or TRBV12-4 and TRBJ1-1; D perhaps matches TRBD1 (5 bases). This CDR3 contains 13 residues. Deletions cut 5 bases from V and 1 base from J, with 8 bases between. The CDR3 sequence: CASSQGPNTEAFF. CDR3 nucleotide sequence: TGTGCCAGCAGTCAGGGCCCGAACACTGAAGCTTTCTTT.

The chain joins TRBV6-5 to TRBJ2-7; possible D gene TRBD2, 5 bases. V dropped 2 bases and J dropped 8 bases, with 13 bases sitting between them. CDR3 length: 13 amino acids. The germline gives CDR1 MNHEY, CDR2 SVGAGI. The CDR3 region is CASSYEPGNKQYF. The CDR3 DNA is TGTGCCAGCAGTTACGAGCCGGGGAATAAGCAGTACTTC.

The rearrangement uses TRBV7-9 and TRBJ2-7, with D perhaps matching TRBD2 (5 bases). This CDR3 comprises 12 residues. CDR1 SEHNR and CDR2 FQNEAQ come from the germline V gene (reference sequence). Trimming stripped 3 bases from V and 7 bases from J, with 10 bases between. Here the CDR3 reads CASSLSPGEQYF. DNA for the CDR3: TGTGCCAGCAGCTTGAGTCCGGGGGAGCAGTACTTC. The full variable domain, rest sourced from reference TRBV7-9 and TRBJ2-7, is DTGVSQNPRHKITKRGQNVTFRCDPISEHNRLYWYRQTLGQGPEFLTYFQNEAQLEKSRLLSDRFSAERPKGSFSTLEIQRTEQGDSAMYLCASSLSPGEQYFGPGTRLTVT.

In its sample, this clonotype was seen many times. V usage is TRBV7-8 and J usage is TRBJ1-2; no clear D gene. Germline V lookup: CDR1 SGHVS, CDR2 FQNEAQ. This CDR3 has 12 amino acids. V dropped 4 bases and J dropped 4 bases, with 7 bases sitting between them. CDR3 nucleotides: TGTGCCAGCAGCTCCGACGGCTATGGCTACACCTTC. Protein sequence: CASSSDGYGYTF. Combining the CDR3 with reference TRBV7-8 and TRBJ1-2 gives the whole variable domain GAGVSQSPRYKVAKRGQDVALRCDPISGHVSLFWYQQALGQGPEFLTYFQNEAQLDKSGLPSDRFFAERPEGSVSTLKIQRTQQEDSAVYLCASSSDGYGYTFGSGTRLTVV.

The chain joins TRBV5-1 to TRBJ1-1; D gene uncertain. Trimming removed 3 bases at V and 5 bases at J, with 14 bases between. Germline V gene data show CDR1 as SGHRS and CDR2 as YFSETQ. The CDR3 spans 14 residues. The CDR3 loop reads CASSYGPPVTEAFF. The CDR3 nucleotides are TGCGCCAGCAGCTATGGGCCTCCGGTGACTGAAGCTTTCTTT.

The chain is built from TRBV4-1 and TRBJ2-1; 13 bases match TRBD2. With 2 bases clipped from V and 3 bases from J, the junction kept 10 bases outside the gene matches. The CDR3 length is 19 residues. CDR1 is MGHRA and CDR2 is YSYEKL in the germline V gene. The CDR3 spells CASSQRTSGSGVIYNEQFF. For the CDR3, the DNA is TGCGCCAGCAGCCAAAGGACTAGCGGGAGTGGGGTCATCTACAATGAGCAGTTCTTC.

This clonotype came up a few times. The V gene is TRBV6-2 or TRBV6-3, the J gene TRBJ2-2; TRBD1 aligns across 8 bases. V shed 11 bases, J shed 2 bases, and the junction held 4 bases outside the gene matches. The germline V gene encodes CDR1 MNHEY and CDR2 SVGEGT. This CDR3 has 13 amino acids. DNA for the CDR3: TGTGCCGGTGGACAGGGCAACACCGGGGAGCTGTTTTTT. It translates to CAGGQGNTGELFF.

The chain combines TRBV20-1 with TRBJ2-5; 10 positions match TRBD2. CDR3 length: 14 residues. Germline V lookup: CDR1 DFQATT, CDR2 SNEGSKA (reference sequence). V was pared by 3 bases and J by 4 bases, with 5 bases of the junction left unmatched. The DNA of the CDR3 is TGCAGTGCTAGCAGCGGGGGGGCCGGAGAGACCCAGTACTTC. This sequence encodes CSASSGGAGETQYF.

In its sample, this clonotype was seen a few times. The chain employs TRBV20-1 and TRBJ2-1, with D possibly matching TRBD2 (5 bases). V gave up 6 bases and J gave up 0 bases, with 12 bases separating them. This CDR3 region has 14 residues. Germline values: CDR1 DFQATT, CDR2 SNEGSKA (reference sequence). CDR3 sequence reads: CSAGRVRSYNEQFF. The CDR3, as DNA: TGCAGTGCCGGGCGGGTTCGCTCCTACAATGAGCAGTTCTTC.

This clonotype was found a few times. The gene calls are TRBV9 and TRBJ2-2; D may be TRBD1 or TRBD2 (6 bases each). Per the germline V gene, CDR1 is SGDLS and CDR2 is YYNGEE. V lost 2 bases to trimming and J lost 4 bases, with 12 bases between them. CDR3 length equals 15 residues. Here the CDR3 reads CASSVSGGVTGELFF. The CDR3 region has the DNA TGTGCCAGCAGCGTCTCCGGGGGCGTCACCGGGGAGCTGTTTTTT.

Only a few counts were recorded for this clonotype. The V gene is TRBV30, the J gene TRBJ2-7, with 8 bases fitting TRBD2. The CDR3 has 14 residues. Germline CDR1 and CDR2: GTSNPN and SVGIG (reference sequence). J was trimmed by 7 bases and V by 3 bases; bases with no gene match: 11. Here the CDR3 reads CAWRTGGSLREQYF. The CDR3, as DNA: TGTGCCTGGAGGACGGGAGGGAGTCTGAGGGAGCAGTACTTC.

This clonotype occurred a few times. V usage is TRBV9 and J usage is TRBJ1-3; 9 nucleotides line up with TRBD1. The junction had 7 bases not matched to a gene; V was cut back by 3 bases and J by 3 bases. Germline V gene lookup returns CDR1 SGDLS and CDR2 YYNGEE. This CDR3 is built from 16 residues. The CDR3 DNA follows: TGTGCCAGCAGCGCGAGGGGGGACAGGGTTGGAAACACCATATATTTT. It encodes CASSARGDRVGNTIYF.

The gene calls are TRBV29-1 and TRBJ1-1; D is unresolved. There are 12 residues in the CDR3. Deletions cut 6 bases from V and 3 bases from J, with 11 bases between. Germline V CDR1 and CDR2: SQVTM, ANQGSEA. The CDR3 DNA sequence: TGCAGCGTCCAACCTCGGGACACTGAAGCTTTCTTT. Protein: CSVQPRDTEAFF.

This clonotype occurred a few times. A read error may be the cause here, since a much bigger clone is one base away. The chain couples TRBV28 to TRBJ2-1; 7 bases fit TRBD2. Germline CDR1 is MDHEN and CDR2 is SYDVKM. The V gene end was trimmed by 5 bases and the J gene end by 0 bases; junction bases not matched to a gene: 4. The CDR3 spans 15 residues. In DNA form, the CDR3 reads TGTGCCAGCAGTAAAGCGGGGAGCTCCTACAATGAGCAGTTCTTC. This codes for CASSKAGSSYNEQFF. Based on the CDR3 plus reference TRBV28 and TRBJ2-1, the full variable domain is DVKVTQSSRYLVKRTGEKVFLECVQDMDHENMFWYRQDPGLGLRLIYFSYDVKMKEKGDIPEGYSVSREKKERFSLILESASTNQTSMYLCASSKAGSSYNEQFFGPGTRLTVL.

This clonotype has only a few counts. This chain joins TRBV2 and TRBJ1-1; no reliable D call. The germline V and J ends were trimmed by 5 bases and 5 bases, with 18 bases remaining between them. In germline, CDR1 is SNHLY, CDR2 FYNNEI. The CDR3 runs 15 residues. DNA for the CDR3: TGTGCCAGCAGTCTCTTCGACCCGAAATGGACTGAAGCTTTCTTT. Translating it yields CASSLFDPKWTEAFF.

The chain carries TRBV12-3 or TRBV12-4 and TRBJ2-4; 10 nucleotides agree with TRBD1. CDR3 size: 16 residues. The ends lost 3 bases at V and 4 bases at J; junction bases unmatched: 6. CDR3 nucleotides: TGTGCCAGCAGTTTTGGTCGGGGACAGGGGAAAAACATTCAGTACTTC. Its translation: CASSFGRGQGKNIQYF.

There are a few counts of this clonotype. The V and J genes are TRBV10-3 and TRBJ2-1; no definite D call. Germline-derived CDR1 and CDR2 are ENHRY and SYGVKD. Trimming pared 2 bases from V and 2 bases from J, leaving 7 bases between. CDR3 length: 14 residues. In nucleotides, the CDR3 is TGTGCCATCAGTGAGACAGACACCTACAATGAGCAGTTCTTC. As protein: CAISETDTYNEQFF.

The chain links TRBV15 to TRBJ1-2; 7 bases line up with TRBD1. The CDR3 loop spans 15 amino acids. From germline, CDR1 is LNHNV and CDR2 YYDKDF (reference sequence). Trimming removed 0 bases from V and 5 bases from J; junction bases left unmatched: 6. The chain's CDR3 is CATSRDPGTEYGYTF. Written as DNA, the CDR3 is TGTGCCACCAGCAGAGACCCGGGGACAGAGTATGGCTACACCTTC.